The source of this T cell receptor beta chain is a study of T cells in Graves' hyperthyroidism and ophthalmopathy. Study-wide results and caveats: A median about 6.2 months before onset, the model predicted ophthalmopathy.

This clonotype has at least ten counts. No antigen is known for it. TCR beta CDR3 sequences were amplified from RNA transcripts. The primer set for the first-round RT-PCR of the TCR CDR3 was HTBI. In TCRdb, the multiplex PCR reads were re-called with MiXCR into one record per CDR3 protein. The sample shows around 350,000 distinct CDR3 sequences, approximately 14% of them seen only once. Patients aged 18 to 65 had newly diagnosed hyperthyroidism of under 2 months' duration. The CDR3 has 17 residues. Germline CDR1 and CDR2: SGHAT and FQNNGV. After removal of 1 base from V and 6 bases from J, the junction contained 12 bases not matched to a gene.

The sequence was obtained from a woman aged 18-30 years with Graves' hyperthyroidism that later progressed to Graves' ophthalmopathy. The sample consisted of blood. The chain joins TRBV11-2 to TRBJ1-5; TRBD1 matches at 7 bases. CDR3 residues: CASSLALRGAVAQPQHF. The CDR3 region has the DNA TGTGCCAGCAGCTTAGCCCTCAGGGGGGCGGTAGCTCAGCCCCAGCATTTT.